Each of the 12 T cell receptor beta chains below was sequenced from the same sample in a study of blood T cell repertoires in COVID-19. Clones were sequenced by immunoSEQ multiplex PCR, and TCRdb holds only the in-frame ones, with some missing. The data contain 140,000 to 150,000 clones, 80% to 90% of them singletons. The specimen sequenced was peripheral blood. These receptor sequences come from a woman aged 50 to 60 with active or convalescent COVID-19.

This clone was observed a handful of times. The chain uses TRBV25-1 and TRBJ1-1; TRBD1 aligns across 7 bases. This CDR3 is built from 14 residues. J gave up 7 bases and V 1 base, and 6 bases lay outside the gene matches. Germline CDR1 is MGHDK and CDR2 is SYGVNS. This CDR3 reads CASSESGDRNEAFF. CDR3 nucleotide sequence: TGTGCCAGCAGTGAATCTGGGGACAGAAATGAAGCTTTCTTT. The full variable domain, with the rest looked up from reference TRBV25-1 and TRBJ1-1, is EADIYQTPRYLVIGTGKKITLECSQTMGHDKMYWYQQDPGMELHLIHYSYGVNSTEKGDLSSESTVSRIRTEHFPLTLESARPSHTSQYLCASSESGDRNEAFFGQGTRLTVV.

The chain carries TRBV7-9 and TRBJ2-7, with a weak D call TRBD2 (6 bases). The CDR3 is 18 amino acids. CDR1 SEHNR and CDR2 FQNEAQ come from the germline V gene (reference sequence). V gave up 5 bases and J gave up 0 bases, with 23 bases separating them. The DNA of the CDR3 is TGTGCCAGCAGCGCACCAATACCTTGGGAGGAAAACTCCTACGAGCAGTACTTC. It specifies CASSAPIPWEENSYEQYF.

V is TRBV28 and J is TRBJ1-5; tentatively, D is TRBD1 (6 bases). V lost 3 bases, J lost 3 bases, and 12 bases lay in between. CDR1 is MDHEN, CDR2 SYDVKM, per germline. The CDR3 contains 15 residues. This CDR3 reads CASSFRQGFNQPQHF. In DNA form, the CDR3 reads TGTGCCAGCAGTTTCAGGCAGGGGTTCAATCAGCCCCAGCATTTT.

V gene TRBV6-6 combines with J gene TRBJ2-4; 9 bases fit TRBD1. J gave up 9 bases and V 7 bases, and 16 bases lay outside the gene matches. This CDR3 region has 16 residues. Germline V gene data show CDR1 as MNHNY and CDR2 as SVGAGI (reference sequence). CDR3 region: CASIPTGTGYNGIQYF. The CDR3 DNA reads as TGTGCCAGCATTCCCACTGGGACAGGGTATAATGGCATTCAGTACTTC.

The chain links TRBV19 to TRBJ2-2; a weak D match, TRBD1 (6 bases). Looked up from germline, CDR1 is LNHDA and CDR2 is SQIVND (reference sequence). The CDR3 length is 15 residues. Trimming pared 0 bases from V and 4 bases from J, leaving 9 bases between. The DNA of the CDR3 is TGTGCCAGTAGTATAGAGAGGGGGTTCACCGGGGAGCTGTTTTTT. Amino acids: CASSIERGFTGELFF.

The chain employs TRBV30 and TRBJ2-7, with D maybe TRBD1 (6 bases). The CDR3 consists of 15 residues. V lost 1 base and J 4 bases, leaving 17 bases between the germline ends. Germline V gene lookup returns CDR1 GTSNPN and CDR2 SVGIG (reference sequence). The CDR3, as DNA: TGTGCCTGGAGTGGAGAACAGGGTGTGGTGTACGAGCAGTACTTC. Amino acids: CAWSGEQGVVYEQYF.

The CDR3 coding sequence is TGTGCCAGCAGTTTACAACCTAGCGGGAGCTCCTACGAGCAGTACTTC. Residues: CASSLQPSGSSYEQYF. The rearrangement links TRBV27 to TRBJ2-7; 10 nucleotides agree with TRBD2. V trimming: 2 bases; J trimming: 0 bases; junction bases outside the gene matches: 4. The CDR3 sequence is 16 residues long. Germline CDR1 and CDR2: MNHEY and SMNVEV (reference sequence).

In its sample, this clone was seen a few times. The chain couples TRBV18 to TRBJ2-5; TRBD1 agrees at 8 bases. Germline V gene lookup returns CDR1 KGHSH and CDR2 LQKENI. The CDR3 length is 16 residues. The V and J ends lost 3 bases and 2 bases, in that order; junction bases with no gene match: 8. In DNA, the CDR3 is TGTGCCAGCTCACCCCCAGGGGGCGGCATACAAGAGACCCAGTACTTC. Translating it yields CASSPPGGGIQETQYF.

The chain carries TRBV7-2 and TRBJ1-2; D unresolved. Germline V gene lookup returns CDR1 SGHTA and CDR2 FQGNSA. Trimming took 3 bases from V and 5 from J, leaving 22 bases between them. The CDR3 is made up of 17 amino acids. CDR3 DNA: TGTGCCAGCAGCTTTTGGGCGCTCGGATTTGTTGAGTATGGCTACACCTTC. As protein: CASSFWALGFVEYGYTF.

The chain recombines TRBV5-6 with TRBJ1-1; D ambiguous. This CDR3 has 15 amino acids. Germline values: CDR1 SGHDT, CDR2 YYEEEE. Deletions cut 2 bases from V and 3 bases from J, with 14 bases between. CDR3 in amino acids: CASSFSTWWYTEAFF. CDR3 coding DNA: TGTGCCAGCAGCTTCTCAACATGGTGGTACACTGAAGCTTTCTTT.

The chain carries TRBV2 and TRBJ1-6; D possibly corresponds to TRBD1 (5 bases). Per the germline V gene, CDR1 is SNHLY and CDR2 is FYNNEI. The CDR3 is 12 residues long. The V end was cut by 6 bases, the J end by 10 bases, with 10 bases between. CDR3 nucleotide sequence: TGTGCCAGCAGCAGGGAAGGCTCACCCCTCCACTTT. Amino acids: CASSREGSPLHF. Filled out from reference TRBV2 and TRBJ1-6, the complete variable domain reads EPEVTQTPSHQVTQMGQEVILRCVPISNHLYFYWYRQILGQKVEFLVSFYNNEISEKSEIFDDQFSVERPDGSNFTLKIRSTKLEDSAMYFCASSREGSPLHFGNGTRLTVT.

This clone has a single count. This chain links TRBV6-5 with TRBJ1-1, with a tentative D call TRBD1 (6 bases). The V gene lost 10 bases and the J gene lost 2 bases, with 14 bases spanning the gap. This CDR3 region has 13 residues. Germline-derived CDR1 and CDR2 are MNHEY and SVGAGI. CDR3 DNA sequence: TGTGCCACCAAACAGGGAAGAAACACTGAAGCTTTCTTT. It translates to CATKQGRNTEAFF.